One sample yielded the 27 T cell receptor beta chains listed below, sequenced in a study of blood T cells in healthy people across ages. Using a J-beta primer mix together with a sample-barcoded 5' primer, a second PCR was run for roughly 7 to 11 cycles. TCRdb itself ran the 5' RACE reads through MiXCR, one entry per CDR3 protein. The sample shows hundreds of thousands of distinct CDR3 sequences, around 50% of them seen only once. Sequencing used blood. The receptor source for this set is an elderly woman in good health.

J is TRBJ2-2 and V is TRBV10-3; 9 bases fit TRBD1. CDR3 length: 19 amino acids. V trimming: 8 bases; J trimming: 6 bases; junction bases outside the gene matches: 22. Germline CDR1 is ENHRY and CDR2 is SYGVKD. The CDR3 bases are TGTGCCATCCAGACGGGGCCGGGACAGGGAGCGGCAGCCTCCGGGGAGCTGTTTTTT. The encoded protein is CAIQTGPGQGAAASGELFF.

Written as DNA, the CDR3 is TGTGCCAGCAGCTTCCCGAACTCACTCTCCGGGACAGGGCCCTACAATGAGCAGTTCTTC. Translating it yields CASSFPNSLSGTGPYNEQFF. V is TRBV5-5 and J is TRBJ2-1; TRBD1 matches at 9 bases. Trimming took 2 bases from V and 2 from J; bases not matched to a gene: 17. Germline V gives CDR1 SGHKS, CDR2 YYEKEE (reference sequence). This CDR3 has 20 residues.

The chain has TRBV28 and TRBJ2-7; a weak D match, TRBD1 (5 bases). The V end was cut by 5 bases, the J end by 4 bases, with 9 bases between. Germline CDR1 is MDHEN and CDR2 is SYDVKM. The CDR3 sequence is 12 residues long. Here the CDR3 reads CASSTQAYEQYF. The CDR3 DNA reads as TGTGCCAGCAGTACACAGGCATACGAGCAGTACTTC.

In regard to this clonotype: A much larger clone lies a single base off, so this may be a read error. In DNA form, the CDR3 reads TGTGCCAGCAGCGTAGGGACAGCTAGCACAAATACGCAGTATTTT. Translated, it gives CASSVGTASTNTQYF. This rearrangement joins TRBV9 to TRBJ2-3; D is perhaps TRBD1 (6 bases). Germline assignment: CDR1 SGDLS and CDR2 YYNGEE. The CDR3 runs 15 residues.

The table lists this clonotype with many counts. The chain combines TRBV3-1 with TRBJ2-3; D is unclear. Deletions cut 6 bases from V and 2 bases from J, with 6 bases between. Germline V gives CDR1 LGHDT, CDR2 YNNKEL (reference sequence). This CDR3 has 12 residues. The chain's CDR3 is CASSPHTDTQYF. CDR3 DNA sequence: TGTGCCAGCAGTCCCCACACAGATACGCAGTATTTT.

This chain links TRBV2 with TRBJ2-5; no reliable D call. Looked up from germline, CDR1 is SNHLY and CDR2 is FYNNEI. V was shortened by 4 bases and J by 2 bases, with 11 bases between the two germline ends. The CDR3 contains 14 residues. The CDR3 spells CASSGLTVQETQYF. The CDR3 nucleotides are TGTGCCAGCAGTGGTTTGACGGTTCAAGAGACCCAGTACTTC.

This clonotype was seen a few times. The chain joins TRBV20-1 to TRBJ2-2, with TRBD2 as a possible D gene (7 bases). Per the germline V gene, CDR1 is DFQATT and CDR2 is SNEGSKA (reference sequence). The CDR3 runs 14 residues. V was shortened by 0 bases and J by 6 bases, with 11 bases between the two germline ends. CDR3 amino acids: CSARDRRGPGELFF. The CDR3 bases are TGCAGTGCTAGAGACCGGCGGGGGCCCGGGGAGCTGTTTTTT.

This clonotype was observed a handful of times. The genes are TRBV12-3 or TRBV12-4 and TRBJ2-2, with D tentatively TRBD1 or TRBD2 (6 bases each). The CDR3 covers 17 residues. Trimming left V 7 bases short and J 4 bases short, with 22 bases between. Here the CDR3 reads CASTPRVGGRGTGELFF. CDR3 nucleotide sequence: TGTGCCAGCACCCCCAGAGTTGGGGGGCGGGGCACCGGGGAGCTGTTTTTT.

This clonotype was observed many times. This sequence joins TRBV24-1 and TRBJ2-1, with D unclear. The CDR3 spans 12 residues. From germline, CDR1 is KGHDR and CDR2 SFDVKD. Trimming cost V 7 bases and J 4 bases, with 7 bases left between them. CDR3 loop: CATRDRYNEQFF. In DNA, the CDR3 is TGTGCCACCAGGGACCGATACAATGAGCAGTTCTTC.

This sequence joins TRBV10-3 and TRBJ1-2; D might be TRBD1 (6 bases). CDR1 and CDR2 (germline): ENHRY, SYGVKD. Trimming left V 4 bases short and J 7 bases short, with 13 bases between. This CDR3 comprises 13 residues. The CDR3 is CAISGQDGSGYTF. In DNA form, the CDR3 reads TGTGCCATCAGTGGACAGGATGGCTCTGGCTACACCTTC.

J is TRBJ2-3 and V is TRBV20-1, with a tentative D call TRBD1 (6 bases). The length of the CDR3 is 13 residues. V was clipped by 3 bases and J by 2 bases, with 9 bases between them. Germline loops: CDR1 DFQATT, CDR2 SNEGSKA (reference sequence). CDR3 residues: CSASDRFTDTQYF. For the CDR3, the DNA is TGCAGTGCTAGTGACAGGTTCACAGATACGCAGTATTTT.

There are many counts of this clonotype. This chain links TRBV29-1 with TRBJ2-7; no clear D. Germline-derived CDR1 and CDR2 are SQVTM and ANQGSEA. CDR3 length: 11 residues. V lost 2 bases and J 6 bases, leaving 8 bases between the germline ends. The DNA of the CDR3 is TGCAGCGTTGAATTGGGTGGCGAGCAGTACTTC. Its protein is CSVELGGEQYF.

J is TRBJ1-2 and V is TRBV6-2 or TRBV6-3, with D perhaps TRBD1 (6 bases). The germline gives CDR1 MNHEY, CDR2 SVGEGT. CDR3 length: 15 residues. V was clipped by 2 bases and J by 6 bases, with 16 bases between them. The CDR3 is CASSYGTMIFHGYTF. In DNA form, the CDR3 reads TGTGCCAGCAGTTACGGGACAATGATTTTCCATGGCTACACCTTC.

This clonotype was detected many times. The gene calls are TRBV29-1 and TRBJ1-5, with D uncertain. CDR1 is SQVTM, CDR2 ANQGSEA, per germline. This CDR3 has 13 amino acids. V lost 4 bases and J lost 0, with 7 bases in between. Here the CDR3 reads CSVGWNSNQPQHF. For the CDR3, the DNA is TGCAGCGTTGGGTGGAATAGCAATCAGCCCCAGCATTTT. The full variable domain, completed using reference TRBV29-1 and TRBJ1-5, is SAVISQKPSRDICQRGTSLTIQCQVDSQVTMMFWYRQQPGQSLTLIATANQGSEATYESGFVIDKFPISRPNLTFSTLTVSNMSPEDSSIYLCSVGWNSNQPQHFGDGTRLSIL.

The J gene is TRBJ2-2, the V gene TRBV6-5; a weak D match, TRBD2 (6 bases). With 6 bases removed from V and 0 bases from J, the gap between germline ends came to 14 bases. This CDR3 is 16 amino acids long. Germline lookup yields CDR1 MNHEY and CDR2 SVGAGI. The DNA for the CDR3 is TGTGCCAGCAGCCGGGGAGGCCAACCGAACACCGGGGAGCTGTTTTTT. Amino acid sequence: CASSRGGQPNTGELFF.

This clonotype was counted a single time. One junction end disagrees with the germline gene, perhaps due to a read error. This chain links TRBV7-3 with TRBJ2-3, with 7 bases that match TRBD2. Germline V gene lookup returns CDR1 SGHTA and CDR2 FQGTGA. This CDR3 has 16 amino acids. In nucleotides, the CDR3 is TGCGCCAGCAGCTTCTCCCAGCGGGGAACCACAGATACGCAGTATTTT. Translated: CASSFSQRGTTDTQYF.

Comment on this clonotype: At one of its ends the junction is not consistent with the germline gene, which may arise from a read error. This chain's CDR3 is CASSLSPGNVQFF. Here the CDR3 DNA reads TGTGCCAGCAGCTTGTCCCCAGGCAATGTGCAGTTCTTC. The chain employs TRBV13 and TRBJ2-1; D call uncertain. CDR1 is PRHDT and CDR2 is FYEKMQ in the germline V gene (reference sequence). The CDR3 consists of 13 residues.

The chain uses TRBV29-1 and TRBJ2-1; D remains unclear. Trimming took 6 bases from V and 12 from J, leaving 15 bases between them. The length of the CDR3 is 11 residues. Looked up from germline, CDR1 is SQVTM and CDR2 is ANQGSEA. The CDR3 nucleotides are TGCAGCGTGGAACCTGCGTCGGGGCAGTTCTTC. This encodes CSVEPASGQFF.

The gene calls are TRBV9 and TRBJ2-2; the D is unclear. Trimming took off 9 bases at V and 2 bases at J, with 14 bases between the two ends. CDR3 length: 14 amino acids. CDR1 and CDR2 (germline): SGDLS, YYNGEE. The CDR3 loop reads CATGPDGNTGELFF. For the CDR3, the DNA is TGTGCCACCGGACCCGACGGAAACACCGGGGAGCTGTTTTTT.

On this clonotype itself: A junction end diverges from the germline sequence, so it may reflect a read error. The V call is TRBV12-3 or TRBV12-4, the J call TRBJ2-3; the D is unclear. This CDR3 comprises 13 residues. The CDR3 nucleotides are TGTGCCAGCAGTTGGGATCTAGAAGATATGCAGTATTTT. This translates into CASSWDLEDMQYF.

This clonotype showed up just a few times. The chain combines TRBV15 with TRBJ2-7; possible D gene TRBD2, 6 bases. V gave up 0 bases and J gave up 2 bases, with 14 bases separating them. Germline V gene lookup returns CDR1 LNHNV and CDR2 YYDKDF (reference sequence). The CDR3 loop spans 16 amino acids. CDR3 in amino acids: CATSRDFRLVTYEQYF. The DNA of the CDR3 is TGTGCCACCAGCAGAGATTTCCGACTAGTGACCTACGAGCAGTACTTC.

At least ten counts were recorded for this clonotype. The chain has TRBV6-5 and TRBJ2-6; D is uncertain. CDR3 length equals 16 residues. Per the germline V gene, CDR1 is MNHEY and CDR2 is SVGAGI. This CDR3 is CATKLGFVPGANVLTF. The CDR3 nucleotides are TGTGCTACCAAGTTGGGCTTCGTCCCTGGGGCCAACGTCCTGACTTTC.

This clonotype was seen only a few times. The CDR3 DNA follows: TGTGCCACACAGCCGACTCCGGGACAGGGCCACGAGCAGTACTTC. Residues: CATQPTPGQGHEQYF. V usage is TRBV15 and J usage is TRBJ2-7; TRBD1 matches at 9 bases. Looked up from germline, CDR1 is LNHNV and CDR2 is YYDKDF (reference sequence). The CDR3 sequence is 15 residues long. Trimming cost V 9 bases and J 5 bases; bases outside gene matches: 14.

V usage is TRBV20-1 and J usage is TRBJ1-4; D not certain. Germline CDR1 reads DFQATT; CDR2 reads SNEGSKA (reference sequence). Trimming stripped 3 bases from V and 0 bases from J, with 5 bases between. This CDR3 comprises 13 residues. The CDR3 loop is CSARETTNEKLFF. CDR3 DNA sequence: TGCAGTGCTAGGGAAACAACTAATGAAAAACTGTTTTTT.

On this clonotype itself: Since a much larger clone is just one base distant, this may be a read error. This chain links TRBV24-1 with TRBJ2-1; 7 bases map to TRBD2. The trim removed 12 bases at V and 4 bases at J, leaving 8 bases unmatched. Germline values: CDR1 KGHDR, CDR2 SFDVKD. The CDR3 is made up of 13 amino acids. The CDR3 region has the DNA TGTGCCGCCGGGGCTAGCGGTTACAATGAGCAGTTCTTC. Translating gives CAAGASGYNEQFF.

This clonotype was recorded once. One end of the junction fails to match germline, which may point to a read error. CDR3 nucleotide sequence: TGTGCCAGCAGCCAATCTAATCAGCCCCGGCATTTT. Translating it yields CASSQSNQPRHF. This chain connects TRBV16 to TRBJ1-5; the D is unclear. The CDR3 spans 12 residues. Germline lookup yields CDR1 KGHSY and CDR2 FQNENV.

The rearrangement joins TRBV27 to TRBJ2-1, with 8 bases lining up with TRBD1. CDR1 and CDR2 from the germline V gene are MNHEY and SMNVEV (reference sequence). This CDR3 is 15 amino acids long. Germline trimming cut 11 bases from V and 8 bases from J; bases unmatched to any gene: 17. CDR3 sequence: CAVHRGTASGDEQFF. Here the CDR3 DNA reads TGTGCCGTACACAGGGGGACCGCCTCAGGCGATGAGCAGTTCTTC.